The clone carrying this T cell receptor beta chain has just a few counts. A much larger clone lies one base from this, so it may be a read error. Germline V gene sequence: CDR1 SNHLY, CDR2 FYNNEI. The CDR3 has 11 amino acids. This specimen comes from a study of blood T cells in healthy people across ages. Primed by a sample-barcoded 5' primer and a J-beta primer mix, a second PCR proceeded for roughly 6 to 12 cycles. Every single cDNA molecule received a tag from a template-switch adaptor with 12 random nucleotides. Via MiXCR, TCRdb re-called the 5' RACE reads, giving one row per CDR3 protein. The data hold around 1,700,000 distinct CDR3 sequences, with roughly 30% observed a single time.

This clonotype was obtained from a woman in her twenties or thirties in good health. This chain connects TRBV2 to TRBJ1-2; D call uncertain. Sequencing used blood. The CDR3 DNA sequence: TGTGCCAGCAGGGCTAACTATGGCTACATCTTC. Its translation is CASRANYGYIF.